A selection of T cell receptor beta chains follows, all from one sample in a study of cytomegalovirus exposure and HLA in healthy donors. Clones were sequenced by immunoSEQ multiplex PCR, and TCRdb holds only the in-frame ones, with some missing. The clone table shows around 45,000 clones, with the ten largest holding over 1.5%. Specimen: PBMCs. These receptors were collected from a woman between 25 and 40 years old in good health and CMV-seronegative. The CDR3 runs from the conserved cysteine through the conserved F or W. D genes are given only for firm matches.

J gene: TRBJ2-2; V gene: TRBV6-6; D gene: .; CDR3 protein: CASSYRTERNTGELFF
J gene: TRBJ2-7; V gene: TRBV6-5; D gene: .; CDR3 protein: CASSPDGRRAYEQYF
J gene: TRBJ1-5; V gene: TRBV5-4; D gene: .; CDR3 protein: CASSSGTKDQPQHF
J gene: TRBJ1-2; V gene: TRBV28; D gene: .; CDR3 protein: CASSLGSNYGYTF
J gene: TRBJ2-7; V gene: TRBV5-1; D gene: .; CDR3 protein: CASSLDPIEQYF
J gene: TRBJ1-5; V gene: TRBV4-1; D gene: .; CDR3 protein: CASSPRTASGQPQHF
J gene: TRBJ2-3; V gene: TRBV7-2; D gene: .; CDR3 protein: CASSPYTDTQYF
J gene: TRBJ1-1; V gene: TRBV18; D gene: TRBD1; CDR3 protein: CASSTQGENTEAFF
J gene: TRBJ2-1; V gene: TRBV14; D gene: TRBD2; CDR3 protein: CASSPLAGGLGWDNEQFF
J gene: TRBJ2-7; V gene: TRBV28; D gene: .; CDR3 protein: CASSFAPRAGDYEQYF
J gene: TRBJ1-5; V gene: TRBV27; D gene: .; CDR3 protein: CASSEEGYSNQPQHF
J gene: TRBJ1-1; V gene: TRBV4-1; D gene: .; CDR3 protein: CASSQDELLHSANTEAFF